This entry is about one T cell receptor (beta chain). Its target is not known. Noted time point: newly diagnosed GD, antithyroid drugs for less than 3 months. From RNA extracted from PBMCs, the TCR library was made. The data were obtained in a study of regulatory T cells in long-lasting Graves disease. Sequencing libraries for TCR beta were prepared with iRepertoire HTBI primers and Arm-PCR of CDR3 regions. TCRdb re-derived calls from the multiplex PCR reads in MiXCR, one entry per CDR3 protein. The sample has under 800,000 distinct CDR3 sequences; roughly 15% are singletons. Germline values: CDR1 LNHDA, CDR2 SQIVND (reference sequence). V lost 3 bases, J lost 5 bases, and 8 bases lay in between. CDR3 size: 13 residues. Study-wide results and limits: Small numbers of samples may have cut accuracy.

These records were also assigned to another study, of T cells in Graves' hyperthyroidism and ophthalmopathy. That work states: Patients aged 18 to 65 had newly diagnosed hyperthyroidism lasting under 2 months. During a first-round RT-PCR of the TCR CDR3, the HTBI primer set was used.

The material was peripheral blood mononuclear cells (PBMCs), obtained at new diagnosis, from a patient treated with antithyroid drugs. The clonotype originates from a woman aged 25 to 39 with Graves disease. The V gene is TRBV19, the J gene TRBJ1-5; D unresolved. The CDR3: CASSIGRDQPQHF. CDR3 coding DNA: TGTGCCAGTAGTATCGGGCGCGATCAGCCCCAGCATTTT.